The clone carrying this TCR beta chain was detected only a few times. Clinical history as reported by participants underpinned cohort assignment. These data originate in a study of blood T cell repertoires in COVID-19. Study summary: Acute and convalescent COVID-19 samples came from the United States, Italy and Spain.

V lost 4 bases to trimming and J lost 9 bases, with 16 bases between them. The CDR3 runs 14 residues. Germline CDR1 reads LGHDT; CDR2 reads YNNKEL (reference sequence). The method was immunoSEQ multiplex PCR; TCRdb's version includes in-frame clones alone and lacks a portion of them. The sample shows approximately 180,000 clones, less than 85% of them seen only once. The sequence derives from a woman in her sixties with acute COVID-19. The sample was PBMCs or T cells enriched from blood (not recorded which). The genes are TRBV3-1 (or the pseudogene TRBV3-2) and TRBJ2-1; possible D gene TRBD2, 6 bases. Written as DNA, the CDR3 is TGTGCCAGCAGCCCCTCTGCCGGGGGAAGTGAGCAGTTCTTC. It translates to CASSPSAGGSEQFF.